This T cell receptor beta chain was sequenced for a study of CD8+ T cells in alopecia areata. As for treatment: oral pan-JAK inhibitor, 5-10 mg twice daily. Lesional scalp tissue (obtained by punch biopsy) and peripheral blood were collected from alopecia areata patients. The study, taken as a whole, reports: Higher clonality was seen in lesional scalp than in normal scalp, especially in alopecia totalis/universalis. Unlike in mice, where it was clearer, TCR sharing across patients was less clear, possibly HLA-related. Numerous expanded lesional clones remained in scalp and blood during tofacitinib.

RNA, once extracted, was reverse transcribed into cDNA for use as the sequencing template. TCRdb's copy holds only in-frame clones and misses some; the assay was immunoSEQ multiplex PCR. This sample carries about 270,000 clones, 45% to 70% of them seen once, and the ten largest clones take about 0.93%. The germline CDR1 and CDR2 sequences are MNHEY and SVGAGI. V gave up 2 bases and J gave up 6 bases, with 12 bases separating them. The CDR3 totals 14 residues. This clone was seen a single time. Its antigen is not known. The rearrangement uses TRBV6-5 and TRBJ2-3; D is unclear. The specimen was CD4+ T cells sorted from blood, collected at roughly week 53, from a patient treated with tofacitinib. The sequence came from a human donor with alopecia areata. The CDR3 protein is CASSYRRRADTQYF. The CDR3 nucleotides read TGTGCCAGCAGTTACAGAAGGAGAGCGGATACGCAGTATTTT.